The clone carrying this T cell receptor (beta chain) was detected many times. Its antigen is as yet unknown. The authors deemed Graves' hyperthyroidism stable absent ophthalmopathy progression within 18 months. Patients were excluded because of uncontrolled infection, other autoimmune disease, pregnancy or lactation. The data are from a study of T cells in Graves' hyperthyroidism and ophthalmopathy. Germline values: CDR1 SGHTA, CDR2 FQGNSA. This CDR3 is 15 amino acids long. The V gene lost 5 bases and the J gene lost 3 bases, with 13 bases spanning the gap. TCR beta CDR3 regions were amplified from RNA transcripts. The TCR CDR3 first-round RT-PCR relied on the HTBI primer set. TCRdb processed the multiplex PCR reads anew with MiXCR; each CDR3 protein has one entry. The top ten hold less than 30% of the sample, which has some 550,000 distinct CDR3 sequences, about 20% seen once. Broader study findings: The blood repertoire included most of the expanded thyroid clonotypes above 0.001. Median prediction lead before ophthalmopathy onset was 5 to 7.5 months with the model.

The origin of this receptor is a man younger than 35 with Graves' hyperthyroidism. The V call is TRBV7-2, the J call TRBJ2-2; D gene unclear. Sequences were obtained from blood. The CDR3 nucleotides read TGTGCCAGCAGCCCATTCCGACCGGACACCGGGGAGCTGTTTTTT. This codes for CASSPFRPDTGELFF.